This TCR beta chain is drawn from a study of blood T cell repertoires in COVID-19. This table comes from immunoSEQ multiplex PCR, and its TCRdb copy is limited to in-frame clones, with some not included. The repertoire consists of over 150,000 clones, with about three quarters occurring once and the leading ten covering 26%. Material: peripheral blood. This clonotype was sampled from a woman in her 70s with acute or convalescent COVID-19.

The CDR3 is CASSLGHAGPQHF. The CDR3, as DNA: TGTGCCAGCAGCTTAGGACACGCGGGGCCCCAGCATTTT. This rearrangement joins TRBV7-2 to TRBJ1-5; D unclear. CDR1 is SGHTA, CDR2 FQGNSA, per germline. With 1 base removed from V and 9 bases from J, the gap between germline ends came to 10 bases. The CDR3 has 13 amino acids.